The present entry profiles one TCR beta chain with its context. Sequenced by immunoSEQ multiplex PCR; TCRdb stores in-frame clones only, minus some. Among some 71,000 clones, under 95% were seen once, and the ten largest hold approximately 1.5%. From germline, CDR1 is GTSNPN and CDR2 SVGIG (reference sequence). V was shortened by 0 bases and J by 8 bases, with 14 bases between the two germline ends. This CDR3 has 14 residues. This sample is part of a study of T cell changes during pregnancy in multiple sclerosis. The rearrangement joins TRBV30 to TRBJ2-4, with TRBD2 as a possible D gene (6 bases). The receptor was isolated from a female donor with multiple sclerosis, enrolled in a pregnancy study. Material: peripheral blood, obtained in the third trimester of pregnancy. The CDR3 bases are TGTGCCTGGAGTGTCGTGACTTGGGGGGACATTCAGTACTTC. It codes for CAWSVVTWGDIQYF. Drawing the rest from reference TRBV30 and TRBJ2-4, the complete variable domain is SQTIHQWPATLVQPVGSPLSLECTVEGTSNPNLYWYRQAAGRGLQLLFYSVGIGQISSEVPQNLSASRPQDRQFILSSKKLLLSDSGFYLCAWSVVTWGDIQYFGAGTRLSVL.